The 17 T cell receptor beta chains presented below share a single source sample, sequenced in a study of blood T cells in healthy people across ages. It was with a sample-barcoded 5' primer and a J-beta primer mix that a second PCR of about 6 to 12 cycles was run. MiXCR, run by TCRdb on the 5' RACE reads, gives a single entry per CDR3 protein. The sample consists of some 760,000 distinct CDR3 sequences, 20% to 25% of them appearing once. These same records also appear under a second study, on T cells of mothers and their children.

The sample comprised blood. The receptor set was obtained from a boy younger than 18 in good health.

In DNA form, the CDR3 reads TGTGCCAGCAGTCGGGACGCGCACAATGAGCAGTTCTTC. As protein: CASSRDAHNEQFF. The chain employs TRBV28 and TRBJ2-1, with D perhaps TRBD1 or TRBD2 (5 bases each). Trimming took off 5 bases at V and 5 bases at J, with 10 bases between the two ends. Germline-derived CDR1 and CDR2 are MDHEN and SYDVKM. CDR3 length: 13 residues.

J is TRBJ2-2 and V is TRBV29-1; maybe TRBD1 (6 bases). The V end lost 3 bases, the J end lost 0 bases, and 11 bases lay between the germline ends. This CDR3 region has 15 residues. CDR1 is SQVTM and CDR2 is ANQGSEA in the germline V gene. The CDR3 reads CSVETGATNTGELFF. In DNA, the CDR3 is TGCAGCGTTGAGACAGGTGCGACGAACACCGGGGAGCTGTTTTTT.

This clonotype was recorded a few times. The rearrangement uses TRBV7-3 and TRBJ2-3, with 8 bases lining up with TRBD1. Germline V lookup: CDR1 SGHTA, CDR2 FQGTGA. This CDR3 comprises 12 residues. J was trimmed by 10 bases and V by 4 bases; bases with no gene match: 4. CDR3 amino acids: CASSSGTGSQYF. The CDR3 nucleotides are TGTGCCAGCAGCTCAGGGACAGGCTCGCAGTATTTT. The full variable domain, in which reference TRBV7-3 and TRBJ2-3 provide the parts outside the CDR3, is GAGVSQTPSNKVTEKGKYVELRCDPISGHTALYWYRQSLGQGPEFLIYFQGTGAADDSGLPNDRFFAVRPEGSVSTLKIQRTERGDSAVYLCASSSGTGSQYFGPGTRLTVL.

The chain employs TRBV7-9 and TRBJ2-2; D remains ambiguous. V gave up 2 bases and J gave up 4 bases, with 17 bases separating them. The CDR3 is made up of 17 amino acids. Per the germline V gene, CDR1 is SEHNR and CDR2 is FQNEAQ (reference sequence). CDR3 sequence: CASSLPIGPSFTGELFF. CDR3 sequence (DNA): TGTGCCAGCAGCTTACCCATCGGGCCGTCCTTCACCGGGGAGCTGTTTTTT.

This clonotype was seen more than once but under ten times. The CDR3 loop is CASSQWDRELNEQYF. The CDR3, as DNA: TGTGCCAGCAGCCAGTGGGACAGGGAATTGAACGAGCAGTACTTC. The gene calls are TRBV5-6 and TRBJ2-1; 9 bases map to TRBD1. The closer fit of TRBJ2-7 to the DNA end suggests the J call may be wrong. The CDR3 covers 15 residues. The germline CDR1 and CDR2 sequences are SGHDT and YYEEEE.

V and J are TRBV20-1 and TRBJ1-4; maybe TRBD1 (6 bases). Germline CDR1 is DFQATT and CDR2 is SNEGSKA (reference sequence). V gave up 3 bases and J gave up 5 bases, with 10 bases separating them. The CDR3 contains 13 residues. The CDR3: CSASGTINEKLFF. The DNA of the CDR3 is TGCAGTGCTAGCGGGACAATAAATGAAAAACTGTTTTTT.

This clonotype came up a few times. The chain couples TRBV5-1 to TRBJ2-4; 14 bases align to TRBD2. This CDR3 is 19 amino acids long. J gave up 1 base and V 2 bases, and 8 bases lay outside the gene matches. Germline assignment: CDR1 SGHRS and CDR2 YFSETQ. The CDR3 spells CASSFGLAGGGEAKNIQYF. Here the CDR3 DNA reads TGCGCCAGCAGCTTTGGACTAGCGGGAGGCGGGGAGGCCAAAAACATTCAGTACTTC.

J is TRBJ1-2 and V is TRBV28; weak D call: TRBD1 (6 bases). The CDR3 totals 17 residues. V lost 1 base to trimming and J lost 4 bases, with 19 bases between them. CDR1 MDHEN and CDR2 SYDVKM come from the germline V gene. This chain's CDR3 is CASSLLPGQLILYGYTF. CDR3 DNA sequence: TGTGCCAGCAGTTTATTACCCGGACAGCTCATTCTCTATGGCTACACCTTC.

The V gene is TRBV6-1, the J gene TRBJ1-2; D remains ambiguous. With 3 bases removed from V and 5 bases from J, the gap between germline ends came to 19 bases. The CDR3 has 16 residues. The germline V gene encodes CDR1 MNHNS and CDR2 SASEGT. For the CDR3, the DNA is TGTGCCAGCAGTGATTGGCACAACGGATTTATGTATGGCTACACCTTC. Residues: CASSDWHNGFMYGYTF.

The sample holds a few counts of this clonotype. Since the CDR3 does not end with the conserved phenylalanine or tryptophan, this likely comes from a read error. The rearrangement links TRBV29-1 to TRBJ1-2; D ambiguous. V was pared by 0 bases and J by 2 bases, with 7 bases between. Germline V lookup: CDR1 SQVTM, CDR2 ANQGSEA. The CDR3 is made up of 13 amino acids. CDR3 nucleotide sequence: TGCAGCGTTGAAGATTGGAAGAACTATGGCTACACCCTC. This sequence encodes CSVEDWKNYGYTL.

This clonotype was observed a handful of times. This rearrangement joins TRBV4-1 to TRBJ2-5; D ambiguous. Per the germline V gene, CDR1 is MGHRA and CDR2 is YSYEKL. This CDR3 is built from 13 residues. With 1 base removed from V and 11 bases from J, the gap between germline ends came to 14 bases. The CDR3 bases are TGCGCCAGCAGCCAAGCGGCCGGCTTTGAGCAGTACTTC. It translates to CASSQAAGFEQYF.

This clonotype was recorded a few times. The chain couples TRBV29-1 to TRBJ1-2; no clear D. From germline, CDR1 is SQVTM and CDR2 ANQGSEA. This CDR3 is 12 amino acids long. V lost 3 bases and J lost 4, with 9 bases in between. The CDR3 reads CSVEGMSYGYTF. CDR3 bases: TGCAGCGTTGAGGGAATGTCCTATGGCTACACCTTC.

The DNA for the CDR3 is TGCAGTGCTAGGGTCCTAACCCCTTCGCAGACCCAGTACTTC. It is translated as CSARVLTPSQTQYF. The chain combines TRBV20-1 with TRBJ2-5, with D unresolved. Germline CDR1 reads DFQATT; CDR2 reads SNEGSKA (reference sequence). The germline V and J ends were trimmed by 3 bases and 6 bases, with 17 bases remaining between them. CDR3 length: 14 residues.

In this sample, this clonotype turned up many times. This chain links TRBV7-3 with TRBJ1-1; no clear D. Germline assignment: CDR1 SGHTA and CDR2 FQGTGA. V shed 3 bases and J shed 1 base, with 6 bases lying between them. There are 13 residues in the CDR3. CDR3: CASSFNGNTEAFF. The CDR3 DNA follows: TGTGCCAGCAGCTTTAATGGGAACACTGAAGCTTTCTTT. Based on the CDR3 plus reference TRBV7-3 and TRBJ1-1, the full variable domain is GAGVSQTPSNKVTEKGKYVELRCDPISGHTALYWYRQSLGQGPEFLIYFQGTGAADDSGLPNDRFFAVRPEGSVSTLKIQRTERGDSAVYLCASSFNGNTEAFFGQGTRLTVV.

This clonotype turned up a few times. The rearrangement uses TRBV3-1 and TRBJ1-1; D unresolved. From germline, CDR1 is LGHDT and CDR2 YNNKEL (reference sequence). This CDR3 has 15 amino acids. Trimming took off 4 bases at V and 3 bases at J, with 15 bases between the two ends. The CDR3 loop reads CASSRPNGGDTEAFF. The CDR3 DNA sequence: TGTGCCAGCAGCCGGCCCAATGGAGGCGACACTGAAGCTTTCTTT.

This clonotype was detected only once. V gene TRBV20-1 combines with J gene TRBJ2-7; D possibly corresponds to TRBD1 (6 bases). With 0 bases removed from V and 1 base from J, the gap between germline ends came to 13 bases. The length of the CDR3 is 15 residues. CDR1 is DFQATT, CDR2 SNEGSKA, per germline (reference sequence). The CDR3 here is CSARDRRTVSYEQYF. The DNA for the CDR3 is TGCAGTGCTAGAGATCGGAGGACAGTATCCTACGAGCAGTACTTC.

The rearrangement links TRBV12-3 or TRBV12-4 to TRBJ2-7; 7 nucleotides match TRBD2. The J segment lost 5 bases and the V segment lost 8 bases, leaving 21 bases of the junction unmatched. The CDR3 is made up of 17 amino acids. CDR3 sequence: CASSKWGGSWSGNEQYF. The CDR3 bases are TGTGCCAGCTCGAAATGGGGCGGGAGTTGGAGCGGGAACGAGCAGTACTTC.